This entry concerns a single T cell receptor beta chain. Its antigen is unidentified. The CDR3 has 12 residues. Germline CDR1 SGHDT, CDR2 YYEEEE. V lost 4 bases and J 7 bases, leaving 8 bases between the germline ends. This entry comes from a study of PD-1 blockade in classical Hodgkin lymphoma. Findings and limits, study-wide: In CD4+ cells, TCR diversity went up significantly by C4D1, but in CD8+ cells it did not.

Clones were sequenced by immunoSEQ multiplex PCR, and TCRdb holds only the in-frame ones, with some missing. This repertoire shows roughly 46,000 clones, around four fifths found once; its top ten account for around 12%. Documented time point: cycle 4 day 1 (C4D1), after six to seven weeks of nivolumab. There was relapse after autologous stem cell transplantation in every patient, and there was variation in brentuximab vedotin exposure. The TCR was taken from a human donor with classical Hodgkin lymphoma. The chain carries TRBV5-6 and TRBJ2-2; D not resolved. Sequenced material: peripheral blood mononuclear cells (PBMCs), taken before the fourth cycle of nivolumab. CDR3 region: CASSPVGGELFF. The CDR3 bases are TGTGCCAGCAGCCCGGTGGGCGGGGAGCTGTTTTTT. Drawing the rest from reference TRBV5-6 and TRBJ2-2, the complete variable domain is DAGVTQSPTHLIKTRGQQVTLRCSPKSGHDTVSWYQQALGQGPQFIFQYYEEEERQRGNFPDRFSGHQFPNYSSELNVNALLLGDSALYLCASSPVGGELFFGEGSRLTVL.